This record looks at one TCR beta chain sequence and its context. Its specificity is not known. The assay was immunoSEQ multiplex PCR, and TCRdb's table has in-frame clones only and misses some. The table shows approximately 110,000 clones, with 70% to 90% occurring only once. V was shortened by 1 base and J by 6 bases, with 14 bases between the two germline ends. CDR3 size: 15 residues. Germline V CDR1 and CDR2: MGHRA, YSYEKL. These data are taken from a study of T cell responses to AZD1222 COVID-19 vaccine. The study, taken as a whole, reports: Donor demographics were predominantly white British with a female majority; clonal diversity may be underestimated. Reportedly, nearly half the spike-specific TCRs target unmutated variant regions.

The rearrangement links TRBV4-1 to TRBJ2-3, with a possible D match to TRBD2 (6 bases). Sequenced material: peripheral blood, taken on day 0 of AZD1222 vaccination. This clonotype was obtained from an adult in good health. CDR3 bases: TGCGCCAGCAGCCAAGGTTTAGCGGACGGGGATACGCAGTATTTT. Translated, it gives CASSQGLADGDTQYF.